The text below deals with one T cell receptor beta chain. Its antigen remains unidentified. V was shortened by 4 bases and J by 8 bases, with 11 bases between the two germline ends. From germline, CDR1 is SGHTA and CDR2 FQGNSA. The length of the CDR3 is 13 residues. One entry per CDR3 protein, called by TCRdb with MiXCR from the reads. Among roughly 920,000 distinct CDR3 sequences listed, 30% to 40% were seen once. This specimen comes from a study of T cell repertoires in cytomegalovirus infection. Source: cultured CD8+ T cells from PBMCs, taken from culture after CMV antigen stimulation. The TCR sequence derives from a human donor in good health (CMV status not recorded). Some clones in this sample may be carry-over from other donors' samples. The chain uses TRBV7-2 and TRBJ2-2, with D possibly being TRBD2 (5 bases). CDR3 sequence reads: CASSSEGGGELFF. CDR3 bases: TGTGCCAGCAGCTCCGAGGGTGGAGGGGAGCTGTTTTTT.